A single T cell receptor beta chain is shown here with its context. Antigen unknown. Germline-derived CDR1 and CDR2 are SGHRS and YFSETQ. The V and J ends lost 4 bases and 5 bases, in that order; junction bases with no gene match: 8. The CDR3 contains 15 residues. This entry comes from a study of a mutant IDH1 vaccine in newly diagnosed glioma. Background on the study: Patients were started on vaccination 4-6 weeks after radiotherapy alone, or with temozolomide cycles. Treated patients comprised around 60% males and 37.5% females, mean age 40.4 years.

Data came from immunoSEQ multiplex PCR; TCRdb stores just in-frame clones and leaves some out. In the table there are roughly 120,000 clones, 85% to 90% of which are singletons. General study results and limits: Among patients, approximately 93% showed immune responses induced by the vaccine.

Sample time point: week 11, during vaccination. A single vaccine dose contained 300 ug of mutant IDH1 20-mer peptide, and topical imiquimod was used with it. The sequencing here drew on PBMCs, taken from a glioma patient whose treatment included an IDH1 peptide vaccine. This clonotype originated in a woman aged 45-59 years with glioma. The rearrangement joins TRBV5-1 to TRBJ2-7; 11 bases match TRBD2. In nucleotides, the CDR3 is TGCGCCAGCAGCAACCTAGCGGGAGGTGGGAACGAGCAGTACTTC. Residues: CASSNLAGGGNEQYF.